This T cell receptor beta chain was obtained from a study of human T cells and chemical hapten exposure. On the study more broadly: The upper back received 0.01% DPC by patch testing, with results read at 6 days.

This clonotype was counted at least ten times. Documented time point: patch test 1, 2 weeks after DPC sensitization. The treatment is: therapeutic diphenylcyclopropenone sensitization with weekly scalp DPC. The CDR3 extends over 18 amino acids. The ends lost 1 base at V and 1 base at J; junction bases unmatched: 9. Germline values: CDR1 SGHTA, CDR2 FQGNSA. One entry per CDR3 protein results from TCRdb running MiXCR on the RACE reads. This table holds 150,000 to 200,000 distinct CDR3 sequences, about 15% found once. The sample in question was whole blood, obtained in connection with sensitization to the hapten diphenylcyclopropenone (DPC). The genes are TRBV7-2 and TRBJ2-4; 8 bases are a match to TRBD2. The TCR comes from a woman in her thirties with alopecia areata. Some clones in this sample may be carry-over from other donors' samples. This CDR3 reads CASSLGPGGAGAKNIQYF. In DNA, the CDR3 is TGTGCCAGCAGCTTAGGCCCGGGAGGGGCAGGGGCCAAAAACATTCAGTACTTC.